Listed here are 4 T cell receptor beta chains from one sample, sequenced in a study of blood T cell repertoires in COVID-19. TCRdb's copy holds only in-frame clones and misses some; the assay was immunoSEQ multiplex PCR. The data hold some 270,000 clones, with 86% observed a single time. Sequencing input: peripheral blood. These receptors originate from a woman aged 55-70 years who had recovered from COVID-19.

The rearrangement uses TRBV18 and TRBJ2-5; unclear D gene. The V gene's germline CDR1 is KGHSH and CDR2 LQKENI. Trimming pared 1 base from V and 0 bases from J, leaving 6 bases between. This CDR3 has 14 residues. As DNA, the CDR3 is TGTGCCAGCTCACCACTTTCGGACCAAGAGACCCAGTACTTC. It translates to CASSPLSDQETQYF.

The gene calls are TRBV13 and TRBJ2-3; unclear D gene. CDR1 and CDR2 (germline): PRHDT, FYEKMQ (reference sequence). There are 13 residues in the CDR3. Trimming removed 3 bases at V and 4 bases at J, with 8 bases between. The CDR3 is CASSFSPPDTQYF. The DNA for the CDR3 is TGTGCCAGCAGCTTTAGCCCCCCAGATACGCAGTATTTT.

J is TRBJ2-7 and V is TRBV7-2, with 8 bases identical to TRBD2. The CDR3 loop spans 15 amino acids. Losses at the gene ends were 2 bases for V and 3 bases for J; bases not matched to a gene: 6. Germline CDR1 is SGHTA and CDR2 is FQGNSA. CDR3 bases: TGTGCCAGCAGCTTAATCAGCGGGGGCGACTACGAGCAGTACTTC. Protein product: CASSLISGGDYEQYF.

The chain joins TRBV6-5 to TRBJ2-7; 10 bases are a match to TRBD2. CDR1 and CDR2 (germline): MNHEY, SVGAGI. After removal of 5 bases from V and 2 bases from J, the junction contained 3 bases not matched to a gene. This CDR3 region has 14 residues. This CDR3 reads CASSLAGEAYEQYF. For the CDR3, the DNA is TGTGCCAGCAGTCTAGCGGGGGAAGCCTACGAGCAGTACTTC.